The clone carrying this T cell receptor beta chain appeared many times. Its specificity is not known. UMIs and a universal primer site were added when TCR cDNA was made by 5'RACE template switching. TCRdb used MiXCR to reprocess the 5' RACE reads, holding one entry per CDR3 protein. Of under 90,000 distinct CDR3 sequences in the sample, 5% to 8% were seen once. This sample was included in a study of T cells after yellow fever vaccination. Overall study findings and caveats: Abundant contaminating clonotypes from the bulk population could appear in FACS-sorted repertoires. Post-booster repertoires again held most primary-vaccination clones (roughly 96% CD4, roughly 88% CD8).

Germline V gene sequence: CDR1 SGHAT, CDR2 FQNNGV. Trimming removed 1 base from V and 1 base from J, with 5 bases in between. There are 14 residues in the CDR3. The chain employs TRBV11-2 and TRBJ2-1; D unclear. The TCR comes from a man younger than 35 who received the YFV17D yellow fever vaccine. The sequencing here drew on CD8+ T cells sorted from PBMCs, taken approximately 40 days after the first yellow fever vaccination. The CDR3 bases are TGTGCCAGCAGCTTAGGAGCTTCCTACAATGAGCAGTTCTTC. Encoded protein: CASSLGASYNEQFF.